This T cell receptor beta chain derives from a study of CD8+ T cells in alopecia areata. At the level of the study: Treated patients were given 5 to 10 mg oral tofacitinib twice daily. Treatment with tofacitinib (6 to 18 months) was followed by 6 months off drug.

Regarding the study as a whole: Because one nonresponder was included, the link of baseline CD8+ expansion to response is considered uncertain. Normal skin's resident alphabeta T cells are also sequenced in scalp samples.

Germline CDR1 SEHNR, CDR2 FQNEAQ (reference sequence). The CDR3 consists of 16 residues. V was cut by 4 bases and J by 4 bases, with 18 bases left in between. Described treatment: oral pan-JAK inhibitor, 5-10 mg twice daily. For this clone: Its antigen is as yet unknown.

RNA extraction was followed by reverse transcription into cDNA, which acted as the sequencing template. Assay: immunoSEQ multiplex PCR; the TCRdb copy retains only in-frame clones and omits some. The sample shows about 97,000 clones, 55% to 75% of them seen only once. The clonotype originates from a human donor with alopecia areata. The sample in question was CD8+ T cells sorted from blood, obtained at week 56, from a patient treated with tofacitinib. V and J are TRBV7-9 and TRBJ2-3, with unresolved D. DNA of the CDR3: TGTGCCAGCAGCTGGGCCGGGCGAAGGCAGGCAGATACGCAGTATTTT. As protein: CASSWAGRRQADTQYF.